These T cell receptor beta chains were read from a single sample in a study of blood T cell repertoires in COVID-19. Method: immunoSEQ multiplex PCR; TCRdb's copy keeps in-frame clones and lacks some. Of more than 400,000 clones listed, approximately 85% are singletons. The specimen was peripheral blood. Receptors were obtained from a human donor in a cohort sampled during active COVID-19. Each CDR3 is given with its conserved first and last residue. Each record gives: V gene, J gene, clone size, D gene, CDR3 protein, CDR3 DNA. The D gene is left open where the match is weak. Size is omitted from some rows. Given values are once, few, many or a class for expanded clones.

TRBV5-1	TRBJ2-7	-	-	CASGGQGLYEQYF	TGCGCCAGCGGGGGACAAGGTCTCTACGAGCAGTACTTC
TRBV30	TRBJ2-1	-	TRBD2	CAWSAHLRLAGVSSEQFF	TGTGCCTGGAGTGCCCACCTTCGACTAGCGGGAGTCTCCAGTGAGCAGTTCTTC
TRBV18	TRBJ2-1	-	TRBD2	CASSLASGRNNEQFF	TGTGCCAGCTCACTAGCTAGCGGGCGTAACAATGAGCAGTTCTTC
TRBV5-1	TRBJ2-1	-	-	CASSLLAVSAGEQFF	TGCGCCAGCAGCTTGCTGGCGGTCTCGGCTGGTGAGCAGTTCTTC
TRBV7-8	TRBJ1-5	once	-	CASSLWGTSDQPQHF	TGTGCCAGCAGCTTGTGGGGGACATCCGACCAGCCCCAGCATTTT
TRBV6-2/TRBV6-3	TRBJ2-1	-	TRBD2	CASSPFRAGTSGSNEQFF	TGTGCCAGCAGTCCGTTCCGGGCGGGGACTAGCGGGAGCAATGAGCAGTTCTTC
TRBV25-1	TRBJ2-6	-	-	CASSEAGYAGANVLTF	TGTGCCAGCAGTGAAGCGGGATATGCAGGGGCCAACGTCCTGACTTTC
TRBV10-3	TRBJ2-5	-	-	CAISESTRGQETQYF	TGTGCCATCAGTGAGTCGACCCGAGGCCAAGAGACCCAGTACTTC
TRBV19	TRBJ2-4	few	TRBD1	CASSIGDRGRNIQYF	TGTGCCAGTAGTATAGGGGACAGGGGGCGAAACATTCAGTACTTC
TRBV4-2	TRBJ2-1	-	-	CASSQPGLGAEQFF	TGTGCCAGCAGCCAACCGGGACTCGGGGCTGAGCAGTTCTTC
TRBV5-8	TRBJ2-7	-	TRBD1	CASRLTGDSYEQYF	TGTGCCAGCAGGTTGACAGGGGATTCCTACGAGCAGTACTTC
TRBV24-1	TRBJ2-1	-	TRBD2	CATSDWGSPGGDNEQFF	TGTGCCACCAGTGATTGGGGCTCACCGGGGGGGGACAATGAGCAGTTCTTC
TRBV25-1	TRBJ1-1	-	TRBD1	CASRSTGGNTEAFF	TGTGCCAGCAGGTCAACAGGGGGGAACACTGAAGCTTTCTTT
TRBV11-2	TRBJ2-1	-	TRBD2	CASSLVLAGALQFF	TGTGCCAGCAGCTTAGTCTTGGCGGGAGCCTTACAGTTCTTC
TRBV5-1	TRBJ2-5	-	-	CASSLAESGQETQYF	TGCGCCAGCAGCTTGGCCGAATCAGGGCAAGAGACCCAGTACTTC
TRBV19	TRBJ1-1	-	-	CATGQTSNTEAFF	TGTGCCACCGGACAGACATCGAACACTGAAGCTTTCTTT
TRBV5-1	TRBJ2-5	-	TRBD2	CASSLTGTSGRAARQETQYF	TGCGCCAGCAGCTTGACCGGGACTAGCGGGAGGGCCGCCCGCCAAGAGACCCAGTACTTC
TRBV5-1	TRBJ2-2	-	-	CASSFTGNTGELFF	TGCGCCAGCAGCTTTACAGGGAACACCGGGGAGCTGTTTTTT
TRBV13	TRBJ1-4	-	-	CASSPGTLTNEKLFF	TGTGCCAGCAGCCCCGGGACACTAACTAATGAAAAACTGTTTTTT
TRBV4-2	TRBJ2-1	-	TRBD2	CASSQAPVRAGGPRPEQFF	TGTGCCAGCAGCCAAGCCCCCGTCCGAGCGGGAGGGCCAAGGCCTGAGCAGTTCTTC
TRBV4-1	TRBJ2-5	-	TRBD2	CASSQGSLAGGPSETQYF	TGCGCCAGCAGCCAAGGAAGTCTAGCGGGAGGGCCCTCGGAGACCCAGTACTTC
TRBV6-9	TRBJ2-4	-	TRBD2	CASSSRTSGRVHIQYF	TGTGCCAGCAGTTCCCGGACTAGCGGGAGGGTACACATTCAGTACTTC
TRBV4-2	TRBJ2-1	-	TRBD2	CASSQDSLAGGQEQFF	TGTGCCAGCAGCCAAGATAGCCTAGCGGGGGGCCAAGAGCAGTTCTTC
TRBV6-5	TRBJ2-7	-	-	CASHRGGASGEQYF	TGTGCCAGCCACAGGGGGGGCGCCTCTGGAGAGCAGTACTTC
TRBV7-7	TRBJ2-5	-	-	CASSLARQETQYF	TGTGCTAGCAGCTTGGCCAGACAAGAGACCCAGTACTTC
TRBV11-3	TRBJ2-5	-	-	CASSPTGRGETQYF	TGTGCCAGCAGCCCAACAGGGAGGGGAGAGACCCAGTACTTC
TRBV18	TRBJ1-4	once	-	CASSPAQGARGEKLFF	TGTGCCAGCTCACCAGCACAGGGTGCGAGGGGAGAAAAACTGTTTTTT
TRBV18	TRBJ2-2	-	TRBD1	CASSPRTGGNGELFF	TGTGCCAGCTCACCACGGACAGGGGGGAACGGGGAGCTGTTTTTT
TRBV7-2	TRBJ2-2	-	-	CASSFLGRANTGELFF	TGTGCCAGCAGCTTCCTCGGCAGGGCGAACACCGGGGAGCTGTTTTTT
TRBV21-1	TRBJ1-2	-	-	CAIPDSIYGYTF	TGTGCCATCCCTGACTCGATCTATGGCTACACCTTC
TRBV25-1	TRBJ2-1	-	-	CASSHRRSGHNEQFF	TGTGCCAGCAGTCACCGCAGGAGCGGCCACAATGAGCAGTTCTTC
TRBV5-1	TRBJ2-3	once	TRBD2	CASSLALAGEADTQYF	TGCGCCAGCAGCTTGGCTCTAGCGGGCGAGGCAGATACGCAGTATTTT
TRBV6-5	TRBJ2-1	-	-	CASSYSRQDTEQFF	TGTGCCAGCAGTTACTCGAGGCAGGACACCGAGCAGTTCTTC
TRBV6-5	TRBJ2-7	-	-	CASSYRAGYEQYF	TGTGCCAGCAGTTACAGAGCAGGGTACGAGCAGTACTTC
TRBV6-6	TRBJ1-1	few	TRBD1	CAASQGDAFF	TGTGCCGCCTCACAGGGGGATGCTTTCTTT
TRBV19	TRBJ2-7	-	-	CASSRPSRANEQYF	TGTGCCAGTAGTAGACCCAGCAGGGCGAACGAGCAGTACTTC
TRBV19	TRBJ2-5	once	-	CASRRDSEETQYF	TGTGCCAGCCGCCGGGACTCCGAAGAGACCCAGTACTTC
TRBV10-3	TRBJ1-1	-	TRBD1	CAISETTWDRGQAFF	TGTGCCATCAGTGAAACCACCTGGGACAGGGGGCAAGCTTTCTTT
TRBV5-4	TRBJ2-2	-	TRBD2	CASSFSTSGNTGELFF	TGTGCCAGCAGCTTCTCGACTAGCGGGAACACCGGGGAGCTGTTTTTT
TRBV7-6	TRBJ2-1	-	-	CASSLTSGEQFF	TGTGCCAGCAGCTTAACAAGCGGTGAGCAGTTCTTC
TRBV5-1	TRBJ2-1	-	TRBD2	CASTVAGVTYNEQFF	TGCGCCAGCACCGTAGCGGGAGTGACCTACAATGAGCAGTTCTTC